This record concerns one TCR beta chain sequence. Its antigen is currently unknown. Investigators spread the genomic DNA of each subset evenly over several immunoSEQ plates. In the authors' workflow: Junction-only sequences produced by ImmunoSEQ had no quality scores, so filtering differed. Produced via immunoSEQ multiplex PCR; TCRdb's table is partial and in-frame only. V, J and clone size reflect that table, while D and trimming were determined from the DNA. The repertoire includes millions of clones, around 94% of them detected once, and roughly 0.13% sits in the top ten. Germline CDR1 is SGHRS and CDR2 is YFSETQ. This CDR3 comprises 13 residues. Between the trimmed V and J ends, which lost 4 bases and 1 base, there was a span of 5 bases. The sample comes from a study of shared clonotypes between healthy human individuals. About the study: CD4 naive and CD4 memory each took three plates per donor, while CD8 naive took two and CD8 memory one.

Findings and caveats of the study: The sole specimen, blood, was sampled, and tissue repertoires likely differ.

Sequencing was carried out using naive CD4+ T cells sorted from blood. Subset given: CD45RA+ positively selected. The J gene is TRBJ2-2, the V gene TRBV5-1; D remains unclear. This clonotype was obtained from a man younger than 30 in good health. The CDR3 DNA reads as TGCGCCAGCAGCGTCAGGAACACCGGGGAGCTGTTTTTT. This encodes CASSVRNTGELFF.